These 21 T cell receptor beta chains were sequenced from one sample in a study of T cells in Graves' hyperthyroidism and ophthalmopathy. TCR beta CDR3 sequences were amplified from RNA transcripts. The HTBI primer set drove a first-round RT-PCR of the TCR CDR3. TCRdb itself ran the multiplex PCR reads through MiXCR, one entry per CDR3 protein. Found here are 300,000 or so distinct CDR3 sequences, over 15% of them singletons; the top ten hold around 61%. The sample comprised blood. Receptors were obtained from a woman aged 60-75 years with Graves' ophthalmopathy.

This clonotype was counted many times. The V gene is TRBV10-3, the J gene TRBJ2-3, with TRBD2 identical over 11 bases. Germline V CDR1 and CDR2: ENHRY, SYGVKD. After removal of 6 bases from V and 3 bases from J, the junction contained 8 bases not matched to a gene. The CDR3 runs 16 residues. This chain's CDR3 is CAIRTGTSGATDTQYF. Here the CDR3 DNA reads TGTGCCATCAGGACCGGGACTAGCGGAGCTACAGATACGCAGTATTTT.

This clonotype showed up just a few times. V usage is TRBV4-1 and J usage is TRBJ2-2; the D gene could be TRBD1 or TRBD2 (5 bases each). Germline-derived CDR1 and CDR2 are MGHRA and YSYEKL. V dropped 5 bases and J dropped 2 bases, with 15 bases sitting between them. The CDR3 has 16 amino acids. CDR3 DNA: TGCGCCAGCAGCTCCTCCGGGACCAGAAACACCGGGGAGCTGTTTTTT. Translation: CASSSSGTRNTGELFF.

CDR3 amino acids: CASSLAGTGKETQYF. The CDR3 region has the DNA TGTGCCAGCAGCTTAGCAGGGACAGGGAAAGAGACCCAGTACTTC. This chain connects TRBV7-2 to TRBJ2-5, with 9 bases identical to TRBD1. J gave up 3 bases and V 0 bases, and 2 bases lay outside the gene matches. CDR1 is SGHTA and CDR2 is FQGNSA in the germline V gene. The CDR3 is made up of 15 amino acids.

With regard to this clonotype: This clone may be a read error of a much larger clone one base away. The gene calls are TRBV20-1 and TRBJ2-5; 9 bases agree with TRBD1. Trimming took 5 bases from V and 2 from J; bases not matched to a gene: 6. The CDR3 extends over 14 amino acids. Germline lookup yields CDR1 DFQATT and CDR2 SNEGSKA (reference sequence). CDR3 sequence reads: CSAGLGTGQETQYF. The CDR3 DNA reads TGCAGTGCTGGACTCGGGACAGGGCAAGAGACCCAGTACTTC.

This clonotype was seen only a few times. The chain employs TRBV24-1 and TRBJ2-4; D possibly corresponds to TRBD2 (6 bases). Trimming left V 3 bases short and J 0 bases short, with 14 bases between. In germline, CDR1 is KGHDR, CDR2 SFDVKD. The CDR3 consists of 17 residues. CDR3 coding DNA: TGTGCCACCAGTGATGGGGGGAGCTTACTAGCCAAAAACATTCAGTACTTC. Translation gives CATSDGGSLLAKNIQYF.

This CDR3 reads CASSRIGRATEQYF. For the CDR3, the DNA is TGTGCCAGCAGCCGAATCGGACGGGCCACCGAGCAGTACTTC. V usage is TRBV6-1 and J usage is TRBJ2-7, with no clear D. In germline, CDR1 is MNHNS, CDR2 SASEGT. This CDR3 contains 14 residues. With 6 bases removed from V and 6 bases from J, the gap between germline ends came to 18 bases.

In this sample, this clonotype turned up many times. The chain joins TRBV11-2 to TRBJ2-1; D is ambiguous. Per germline, CDR1 SGHAT and CDR2 FQNNGV. CDR3 length: 15 residues. The V and J ends lost 2 bases and 4 bases respectively, with 12 bases between them. CDR3 DNA: TGTGCCAGCAGCTTACAATCGACGGTGTACAATGAGCAGTTCTTC. Its protein product is CASSLQSTVYNEQFF.

This clonotype came up a few times. The CDR3, as DNA: TGTGCCAGTAGTATTGGGGTTTCTGAAGCTTTCTTT. It translates to CASSIGVSEAFF. The chain is built from TRBV19 and TRBJ1-1, with D uncertain. With 3 bases removed from V and 6 bases from J, the gap between germline ends came to 8 bases. The CDR3 length is 12 residues. Germline values: CDR1 LNHDA, CDR2 SQIVND (reference sequence).

A few counts support this clonotype. The gene calls are TRBV11-3 and TRBJ1-5, with D possibly being TRBD1 (5 bases). Per germline, CDR1 SGHNT and CDR2 YENEEA. CDR3 length equals 14 residues. V was pared by 0 bases and J by 4 bases, with 7 bases between. Here the CDR3 reads CASSLETENQPQHF. The CDR3 coding sequence is TGTGCCAGCAGCTTAGAGACAGAAAATCAGCCCCAGCATTTT.

This clonotype was detected only a few times. The chain joins TRBV7-2 to TRBJ1-1; D not resolved. CDR3 length: 14 residues. Per the germline V gene, CDR1 is SGHTA and CDR2 is FQGNSA. Trimming cost V 3 bases and J 0 bases, with 8 bases left between them. The chain's CDR3 is CASSFSTLNTEAFF. CDR3 sequence (DNA): TGTGCCAGCAGCTTCTCGACGTTGAACACTGAAGCTTTCTTT.

The rearrangement joins TRBV2 to TRBJ1-2, with D possibly being TRBD1 (6 bases). V lost 3 bases and J lost 6, with 11 bases in between. This CDR3 is built from 13 residues. Germline CDR1 is SNHLY and CDR2 is FYNNEI. In DNA, the CDR3 is TGTGCCAGCAGTGACAGGGGCGCCGATGGCTACACCTTC. As protein: CASSDRGADGYTF.

This clonotype appeared many times. The genes are TRBV20-1 and TRBJ1-5; D uncertain. The CDR3 length is 13 residues. Trimming took off 1 base at V and 4 bases at J, with 8 bases between the two ends. The V gene's germline CDR1 is DFQATT and CDR2 SNEGSKA (reference sequence). CDR3 amino acids: CSARGAVNQPQHF. The CDR3, as DNA: TGCAGTGCTAGAGGAGCGGTAAATCAGCCCCAGCATTTT.

This chain joins TRBV6-2 or TRBV6-3 and TRBJ1-5; possible D gene TRBD1, 6 bases. The CDR3 totals 15 residues. The V and J ends lost 5 bases and 6 bases respectively, with 17 bases between them. The germline V gene has CDR1 MNHEY and CDR2 SVGEGT. This chain's CDR3 is CASSAQTGLGQPQHF. The CDR3 DNA follows: TGTGCCAGCAGTGCCCAGACAGGTTTGGGTCAGCCCCAGCATTTT.

The chain joins TRBV27 to TRBJ2-1, with a tentative D call TRBD1 (5 bases). V dropped 6 bases and J dropped 2 bases, with 11 bases sitting between them. The CDR3 is 14 residues long. From germline, CDR1 is MNHEY and CDR2 SMNVEV (reference sequence). CDR3 sequence: CASRVRGPYNEQFF. For the CDR3, the DNA is TGTGCCAGCAGGGTTAGGGGTCCCTACAATGAGCAGTTCTTC.

This clonotype was counted at least ten times. The J gene is TRBJ2-3, the V gene TRBV6-2 or TRBV6-3; D gene ambiguous. Germline V gives CDR1 MNHEY, CDR2 SVGEGT. CDR3 length: 13 amino acids. V was clipped by 2 bases and J by 6 bases, with 9 bases between them. Written as DNA, the CDR3 is TGTGCCAGCAGTTACACGGTAGAGGATACGCAGTATTTT. Protein product: CASSYTVEDTQYF.

The sample holds many counts of this clonotype. The chain links TRBV18 to TRBJ1-2, with TRBD1 identical over 8 bases. This CDR3 region has 13 residues. Germline V CDR1 and CDR2: KGHSH, LQKENI. V was pared by 3 bases and J by 4 bases, with 1 base of the junction left unmatched. The CDR3 DNA follows: TGTGCCAGCTCACCGACAGGGGTCTATGGCTACACCTTC. It specifies CASSPTGVYGYTF.

This clonotype has a handful of counts. The V gene is TRBV6-1, the J gene TRBJ2-3; 8 bases line up with TRBD2. This CDR3 comprises 15 residues. V gave up 6 bases and J gave up 3 bases; unmatched junction bases: 8. CDR1 is MNHNS, CDR2 SASEGT, per germline. The CDR3 DNA reads TGTGCCAGCAGACGCCAGCGGGGGATGACAGATACGCAGTATTTT. Its translation is CASRRQRGMTDTQYF.

In this sample, this clonotype turned up many times. This sequence joins TRBV5-6 and TRBJ2-7; 8 bases fit TRBD2. CDR1 and CDR2 (germline): SGHDT, YYEEEE. The CDR3 spans 15 residues. V gave up 1 base and J gave up 6 bases; unmatched junction bases: 9. Here the CDR3 reads CASSLRGTSMPEQYF. CDR3 coding DNA: TGTGCCAGCAGCTTGAGGGGGACTAGTATGCCCGAGCAGTACTTC.

This clonotype came up many times. J is TRBJ2-7 and V is TRBV7-2, with no clear D. The CDR3 totals 15 residues. The V and J ends lost 2 bases and 5 bases respectively, with 16 bases between them. Germline V gives CDR1 SGHTA, CDR2 FQGNSA. The DNA for the CDR3 is TGTGCCAGCAGCTTATCACCTTCACCCGGACACGAGCAGTACTTC. It codes for CASSLSPSPGHEQYF.

This clonotype occurred many times. The chain carries TRBV7-2 and TRBJ2-6, with a tentative D call TRBD2 (5 bases). The V gene lost 5 bases and the J gene lost 0 bases, with 14 bases spanning the gap. The CDR3 consists of 17 residues. Germline CDR1 is SGHTA and CDR2 is FQGNSA. CDR3 nucleotides: TGTGCCAGCAGCCCTCGGCGGGTGAGCTCTGGGGCCAACGTCCTGACTTTC. Its protein is CASSPRRVSSGANVLTF.

This clonotype was seen ten or more times. The rearrangement uses TRBV25-1 and TRBJ2-4; perhaps TRBD1 as D (6 bases). The CDR3 length is 14 residues. Trimming removed 4 bases at V and 2 bases at J, with 9 bases between. CDR1 is MGHDK and CDR2 is SYGVNS in the germline V gene. CDR3 nucleotide sequence: TGTGCCAGCAGTGTCACAGGGACCAAAAACATTCAGTACTTC. It specifies CASSVTGTKNIQYF. Based on the CDR3 plus reference TRBV25-1 and TRBJ2-4, the full variable domain is EADIYQTPRYLVIGTGKKITLECSQTMGHDKMYWYQQDPGMELHLIHYSYGVNSTEKGDLSSESTVSRIRTEHFPLTLESARPSHTSQYLCASSVTGTKNIQYFGAGTRLSVL.